This T cell receptor beta chain was sequenced during a study of blood T cell repertoires in COVID-19. Background on the study: Sites across the United States, Italy and Spain contributed samples from acute and convalescent COVID-19.

Germline V gene data show CDR1 as SQVTM and CDR2 as ANQGSEA. J lost 2 bases, V lost 5 bases, and 8 bases had no gene match. The CDR3 covers 15 residues. Authors' analysis steps: Estimation of nucleated cell counts relied on the amplification of reference gene primers. TCRdb keeps only in-frame clones here, not all; method: immunoSEQ multiplex PCR. V, J and clone size are taken as reported in that table, and D and trimming were inferred from the DNA itself. The sample consists of about 140,000 clones, about 80% of them appearing once. The chain uses TRBV29-1 and TRBJ2-2; 7 nucleotides line up with TRBD1. The sample taken for sequencing was peripheral blood. The receptor's source is an older woman with acute or convalescent COVID-19. CDR3 sequence: CSVSPTGINTGELFF. As DNA, the CDR3 is TGCAGCGTTTCTCCGACAGGGATAAACACCGGGGAGCTGTTTTTT.